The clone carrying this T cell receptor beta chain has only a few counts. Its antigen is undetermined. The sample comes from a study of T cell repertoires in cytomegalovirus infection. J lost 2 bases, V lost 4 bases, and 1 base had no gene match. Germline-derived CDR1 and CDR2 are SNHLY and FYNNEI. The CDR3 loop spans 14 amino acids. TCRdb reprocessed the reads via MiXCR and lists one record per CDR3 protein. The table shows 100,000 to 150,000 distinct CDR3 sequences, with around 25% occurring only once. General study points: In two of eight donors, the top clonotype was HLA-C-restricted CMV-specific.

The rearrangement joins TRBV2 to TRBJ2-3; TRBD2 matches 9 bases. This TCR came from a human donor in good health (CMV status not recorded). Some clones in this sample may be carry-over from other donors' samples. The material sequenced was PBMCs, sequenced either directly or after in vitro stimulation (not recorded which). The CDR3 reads CASSGLAVTDTQYF. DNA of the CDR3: TGTGCCAGCAGTGGACTAGCGGTCACAGATACGCAGTATTTT.